The clone carrying this T cell receptor (beta chain) was observed a handful of times. Next came a second PCR, run for about 7 to 12 cycles, which used a sample-barcoded 5' primer along with a J-beta primer mix. Each TCR beta cDNA got a 12-nucleotide random molecular identifier. TCRdb ran MiXCR on the 5' RACE reads and lists one entry per CDR3 protein. In the table there are 1 million or so distinct CDR3 sequences, roughly 24% of which are singletons. CDR1 is SGHTA and CDR2 is FQGNSA in the germline V gene. V lost 8 bases and J lost 1, with 12 bases in between. This CDR3 spans 13 amino acids. The data were obtained in a study of blood T cells in healthy people across ages. Isolated per sample were at least 7 million PBMCs. Per individual sample, total RNA of at least 5 micrograms was extracted. These sequences were also reported in another study, on T cells of mothers and their children. That paper notes: A few healthy Caucasian mothers, along with their six children, served as the donors.

The gene calls are TRBV7-2 and TRBJ2-7; no reliable D call. This clonotype was sampled from a girl under 10 years old in good health. The sequenced material came from blood. CDR3 bases: TGTGCCAGCGGCACGGACGGTTCCTACGAGCAGTACTTC. Translating it yields CASGTDGSYEQYF. Filled out from reference TRBV7-2 and TRBJ2-7, the complete variable domain reads GAGVSQSPSNKVTEKGKDVELRCDPISGHTALYWYRQSLGQGLEFLIYFQGNSAPDKSGLPSDRFSAERTGGSVSTLTIQRTQQEDSAVYLCASGTDGSYEQYFGPGTRLTVT.